This T cell receptor beta chain was captured by sequencing in a study of beta chain features in type 1 diabetes (dated by TCRdb to 2017 to 2018). Background on the whole study: No differences in mean age, gender distribution, total cell number or subset yield were found between patients and healthy donors. In the study, recently diagnosed type 1 diabetes patients and matched healthy donors were compared on the TCRB repertoires of their sorted circulating CD4+ T cell subsets. A total of 100 million to 110 million sorted cells were examined across all samples, and a strong correlation was observed between cell number per subset and RNA yield. Whereas all 28 donors provided naive and central memory subsets, regulatory and stem cell-like memory subsets were isolated from just 8 patients and roughly eight healthy donors.

Each donor gave one peripheral blood draw, averaging about 100 mL, which was collected into heparinised tubes. A BD FACSAria II and a panel including CD45RO, CCR7, CD25, CD127, CD95 and CD27 were used to sort naive, central memory, regulatory and stem cell-like memory CD4+ T cells. Purity was above 95% for every sorted population. PBMCs were separated immediately by Lymphoprep density gradient centrifugation and were stained directly, without being cultured. Samples were stained and sorted in pairs, with one healthy donor and one patient per experiment, so that batch effects were minimized. V is reduced by 7 bases and J by 3 bases, leaving a spacing of 19 bases between them. Reading from cysteine to phenylalanine, the CDR3 counts 16 amino acids. Left in the record is the CDR3 DNA by itself, 48 bases read in frame from the first base. CDR1 and CDR2 are drawn from the germline V gene: SGHTA, FQGNSA.

Note on this clone: Its recognized antigen is unknown. The sample holds no much larger clone one base away, and base qualities are not on file.

The High Capacity cDNA Reverse Transcription Kit was used to reverse transcribe all of the isolated RNA, meaning that expressed TCRB transcripts were what got sequenced. Naive, central memory and regulatory T cell samples underwent deep immunoSEQ sequencing, averaging approximately 3.3 million total reads per sample. Sorted cells were lysed in RLT buffer, and RNA was extracted using DNase-treated RNeasy Micro or Mini kits according to cell number. Each cell subset was processed on its own to prevent cross-contamination, while patient and healthy donor samples were processed together. TCRB sequences were amplified from cDNA with the immunoSEQ multiplex PCR, producing 87-bp fragments spanning the CDR3 region. Sequencing of the amplicons was done on the Illumina HiSeq platform. The paper's processing steps were these. Synthetic template baselines were used to correct PCR bias computationally, reads within Hamming distance 2 were collapsed, and singletons that could not be merged were discarded. Reads were aligned against IMGT to assign V, D and J genes, CDR3 length and insertions or deletions at six rearrangement sites. Within each subset, clonotype counts were normalized to sorted cell number, after which true diversity and Gini coefficients were computed with the tcR R package. Repertoire sharing was quantified using the overlap coefficient calculated on TCRB nucleotide sequences. Not all clones reach the TCRdb copy of this immuneACCESS table, which keeps in-frame sequences only. Checked studies attribute under half of the gap to unresolved V genes and leave the rest unexplained. V, J and clone size derive from that table, while D and trimming were established from the DNA sequence. The sample table shows fewer than 25,000 clones, and 55% to 70% are seen once. The biggest ten clones account for roughly 4.5% of the sample.

Points the paper makes about the study in general: Because cDNA rather than genomic DNA was sequenced, highly expressing activated cells could have been over-represented, although no difference in activation and CD3 levels was found between groups. The naive, central memory and regulatory TCRB repertoires appeared to resemble one another more closely among patients than among healthy donors. PCR may preferentially amplify shorter templates, but because patient and control samples were amplified and corrected together, any resulting skew would affect both groups equally. A moderate but significant shortening of TCRB CDR3 length was observed in type 1 diabetes patients in all four CD4+ subsets. Because the HLA sub-analyses included only small numbers of individuals, any influence of HLA type on TCRB rearrangement was left unresolved. At VDJ recombination sites, patients with type 1 diabetes made fewer insertions and deleted more nucleotides, a pattern implying thymic rearrangement abnormalities.

This receptor was identified in a young man with type 1 diabetes. The sequenced sample consisted of Tregs from blood. The cell subset or site label of this sample denotes: regulatory CD4+ T cells. The rearrangement combines TRBV7-2 with TRBJ2-1, with a tentative D gene TRBD2 over 6 matching bases. The bases read TGTGCCAGCATCGACCTTCGGCGGGGAATCTACAATGAGCAGTTCTTC. Its protein reads: CASIDLRRGIYNEQFF.